One sample yielded the 30 T cell receptor beta chains listed below, sequenced in a study of spatial heterogeneity in lung cancer. No antigen has been assigned to these receptors. Study-wide findings and caveats: Tumor mutation count correlated with how many alpha and beta TCRs expanded intratumorally.

Time point defined: sample taken at primary tumor resection. TCRdb reanalysed the 5' RACE reads using MiXCR and keeps one entry per CDR3 protein. This repertoire shows 2,000 to 3,000 distinct CDR3 sequences, 8% to 9.5% found once; its top ten account for under 30%. Here the sequenced sample was lung tumor tissue, taken at surgery. These receptors were taken from a male donor with early-stage non-small cell lung cancer.

This clonotype is termed medium-sized (0.01 to 0.1%). This chain uses TRBV28 with TRBJ2-1, with 12 bases matching TRBD2. Germline lookup yields CDR1 MDHEN and CDR2 SYDVKM. The CDR3 has 16 residues. Trimming removed 3 bases from V and 10 bases from J; junction bases left unmatched: 10. The CDR3 sequence is CASSFHGLAGPLEQFF. The CDR3 DNA is TGTGCCAGCAGTTTCCATGGACTAGCGGGGCCCCTCGAGCAGTTCTTC.

By share, this clonotype counts as large. This chain joins TRBV4-1 and TRBJ2-1; 7 nucleotides line up with TRBD2. Germline CDR1 and CDR2: MGHRA and YSYEKL. The CDR3 extends over 17 amino acids. J lost 0 bases, V lost 4 bases, and 9 bases had no gene match. CDR3 bases: TGCGCCAGCAGCCCTGTAGCGGGTGCCAGCTCCTACAATGAGCAGTTCTTC. Translated, it gives CASSPVAGASSYNEQFF.

The V gene is TRBV7-9, the J gene TRBJ2-3; no clear D. Deletions cut 0 bases from V and 2 bases from J, with 12 bases between. CDR3 length: 16 amino acids. Germline V gives CDR1 SEHNR, CDR2 FQNEAQ (reference sequence). CDR3 region: CASSLAVQAPTDTQYF. The CDR3 coding sequence is TGTGCCAGCAGCTTAGCGGTTCAGGCCCCCACAGATACGCAGTATTTT. Full variable domain (outside the CDR3, taken from reference TRBV7-9 and TRBJ2-3): DTGVSQNPRHKITKRGQNVTFRCDPISEHNRLYWYRQTLGQGPEFLTYFQNEAQLEKSRLLSDRFSAERPKGSFSTLEIQRTEQGDSAMYLCASSLAVQAPTDTQYFGPGTRLTVL.

This clonotype is judged medium-sized. CDR3 in amino acids: CSARDLGLEETQYF. CDR3 sequence (DNA): TGCAGTGCTAGAGATCTGGGACTAGAAGAGACCCAGTACTTC. The V gene is TRBV20-1, the J gene TRBJ2-5; 8 positions match TRBD2. This CDR3 comprises 14 residues. Germline lookup yields CDR1 DFQATT and CDR2 SNEGSKA (reference sequence). J was trimmed by 3 bases and V by 0 bases; bases with no gene match: 3.

This clonotype occurred many times. The chain couples TRBV5-1 to TRBJ2-5, with a possible D match to TRBD1 (5 bases). This CDR3 has 15 residues. V was shortened by 2 bases and J by 1 base, with 12 bases between the two germline ends. Germline V gene lookup returns CDR1 SGHRS and CDR2 YFSETQ. The CDR3 spells CASSFEGHGQETQYF. In nucleotides, the CDR3 is TGCGCCAGCAGCTTCGAAGGACACGGCCAAGAGACCCAGTACTTC. Using reference TRBV5-1 and TRBJ2-5 for the parts outside the CDR3, the full variable domain is KAGVTQTPRYLIKTRGQQVTLSCSPISGHRSVSWYQQTPGQGLQFLFEYFSETQRNKGNFPGRFSGRQFSNSRSEMNVSTLELGDSALYLCASSFEGHGQETQYFGPGTRLLVL.

The table lists this clonotype with a few counts. One end of the junction does not line up with germline, which may come from a read error. The J gene is TRBJ1-2, the V gene TRBV29-1; perhaps TRBD1 as D (6 bases). CDR1 SQVTM and CDR2 ANQGSEA come from the germline V gene. CDR3 length: 12 amino acids. The CDR3 DNA sequence: TGCAGCGCTGAAGGGGGGCCTTATGGCTACACCTTC. Protein product: CSAEGGPYGYTF.

There are a few counts of this clonotype. This chain uses TRBV4-3 with TRBJ1-2, with D maybe TRBD1 (5 bases). Germline lookup yields CDR1 LGHNA and CDR2 YSLEER. This CDR3 has 15 residues. With 0 bases removed from V and 4 bases from J, the gap between germline ends came to 12 bases. CDR3 bases: TGCGCCAGCAGCCAAGAGACAGCGGAAGGCTATGGCTACACCTTC. This sequence encodes CASSQETAEGYGYTF.

Within the sample, this clonotype is medium-sized. This rearrangement joins TRBV28 to TRBJ1-5, with 8 bases lining up with TRBD1. The CDR3 sequence is 15 residues long. Trimming cost V 4 bases and J 1 base; bases outside gene matches: 3. Germline values: CDR1 MDHEN, CDR2 SYDVKM. CDR3 region: CASSSRGRSNQPQHF. CDR3 DNA sequence: TGTGCCAGCAGTTCCAGGGGGCGAAGCAATCAGCCCCAGCATTTT.

This clonotype occurred a few times. This chain connects TRBV7-2 to TRBJ2-2, with a tentative D call TRBD2 (6 bases). CDR3 length equals 16 residues. V was cut by 0 bases and J by 2 bases, with 10 bases left in between. In germline, CDR1 is SGHTA, CDR2 FQGNSA. For the CDR3, the DNA is TGTGCCAGCAGCTTAGCGGGAGCGGGTAACACCGGGGAGCTGTTTTTT. Translation: CASSLAGAGNTGELFF. Using reference TRBV7-2 and TRBJ2-2 for the parts outside the CDR3, the full variable domain is GAGVSQSPSNKVTEKGKDVELRCDPISGHTALYWYRQSLGQGLEFLIYFQGNSAPDKSGLPSDRFSAERTGGSVSTLTIQRTQQEDSAVYLCASSLAGAGNTGELFFGEGSRLTVL.

This clonotype ranks as medium-sized. The chain couples TRBV3-1 to TRBJ2-5; TRBD2 agrees at 9 bases. V shed 3 bases and J 1 base; nucleotides not matched to a gene: 3. The length of the CDR3 is 15 residues. Germline V lookup: CDR1 LGHDT, CDR2 YNNKEL (reference sequence). The CDR3 DNA reads TGTGCCAGCAGCCAGCCGGGACTAGCCCAAGAGACCCAGTACTTC. Amino acid sequence: CASSQPGLAQETQYF.

This clonotype counts as medium-sized. The gene calls are TRBV9 and TRBJ2-1; TRBD2 matches at 9 bases. Germline CDR1 and CDR2: SGDLS and YYNGEE. V shed 4 bases and J 5 bases; nucleotides not matched to a gene: 4. The CDR3 loop spans 14 amino acids. CDR3 protein: CASSPSGANNEQFF. The CDR3 DNA is TGTGCCAGCAGCCCTAGCGGGGCAAACAATGAGCAGTTCTTC.

This clonotype was counted at least ten times. This rearrangement joins TRBV6-1 to TRBJ2-5, with TRBD2 matching over 12 bases. The CDR3 covers 15 residues. The V gene's germline CDR1 is MNHNS and CDR2 SASEGT. The junction had 4 bases not matched to a gene; V was cut back by 8 bases and J by 0 bases. CDR3 amino acids: CASGRTSGDQETQYF. The CDR3, as DNA: TGTGCCAGCGGTAGGACTAGCGGGGACCAAGAGACCCAGTACTTC.

The chain employs TRBV28 and TRBJ2-2, with D uncertain. V lost 6 bases, J lost 1 base, and 12 bases lay in between. Germline assignment: CDR1 MDHEN and CDR2 SYDVKM. The CDR3 totals 15 residues. The CDR3 loop is CASSTEIWNTGELFF. CDR3 bases: TGTGCCAGCAGCACAGAGATCTGGAACACCGGGGAGCTGTTTTTT.

This clonotype is classed as medium-sized. The chain links TRBV6-2 or TRBV6-3 to TRBJ2-1; D gene ambiguous. This CDR3 is built from 13 residues. Germline lookup yields CDR1 MNHEY and CDR2 SVGEGT. Between the trimmed V and J ends, which lost 6 bases and 4 bases, there was a span of 10 bases. Here the CDR3 DNA reads TGTGCCAGCAGCTTACCCCCATACAATGAGCAGTTCTTC. Protein: CASSLPPYNEQFF.

This clonotype is medium-sized within its sample. The genes are TRBV2 and TRBJ2-1; D is possibly TRBD1 or TRBD2 (6 bases each). V gave up 8 bases and J gave up 7 bases, with 21 bases separating them. CDR3 length: 15 residues. Germline V gene lookup returns CDR1 SNHLY and CDR2 FYNNEI. CDR3 sequence: CASRRDMVKGNEQFF. Here the CDR3 DNA reads TGTGCCAGCCGGAGGGACATGGTCAAGGGGAATGAGCAGTTCTTC.

This clonotype counts as medium-sized. V is TRBV20-1 and J is TRBJ1-1; no clear D. Germline-derived CDR1 and CDR2 are DFQATT and SNEGSKA (reference sequence). V lost 2 bases, J lost 5 bases, and 12 bases lay in between. The CDR3 extends over 13 amino acids. CDR3 in DNA: TGCAGTGCTAGAAAAACGATTTGGACTGAAGCTTTCTTT. This codes for CSARKTIWTEAFF.

By sample fraction, this clonotype is medium-sized. The chain couples TRBV2 to TRBJ2-1, with TRBD1 as a possible D gene (5 bases). The CDR3 is made up of 14 amino acids. The V end was cut by 2 bases, the J end by 7 bases, with 12 bases between. Germline lookup yields CDR1 SNHLY and CDR2 FYNNEI. This CDR3 reads CASSEWAGWNEQFF. The CDR3, as DNA: TGTGCCAGCAGTGAATGGGCAGGGTGGAATGAGCAGTTCTTC.

By its share, this clonotype is medium-sized. V usage is TRBV9 and J usage is TRBJ1-2; D uncertain. V gave up 4 bases and J gave up 2 bases, with 9 bases separating them. Germline lookup yields CDR1 SGDLS and CDR2 YYNGEE. This CDR3 is built from 13 residues. CDR3 sequence (DNA): TGTGCCAGCAGCTCCAACAGAAACTATGGCTACACCTTC. It codes for CASSSNRNYGYTF.

This clonotype counts as medium-sized (0.01 to 0.1%). The V gene is TRBV20-1, the J gene TRBJ2-1; 9 nucleotides line up with TRBD2. V gave up 0 bases and J gave up 13 bases; unmatched junction bases: 7. The CDR3 has 13 amino acids. Germline assignment: CDR1 DFQATT and CDR2 SNEGSKA (reference sequence). CDR3 loop: CSARDGTSGYQFF. CDR3 bases: TGCAGTGCTAGAGATGGCACTAGCGGGTACCAGTTCTTC.

This clonotype appeared many times. This chain uses TRBV7-2 with TRBJ2-5, with unresolved D. Trimming took 1 base from V and 1 from J, leaving 7 bases between them. The CDR3 loop spans 14 amino acids. Germline lookup yields CDR1 SGHTA and CDR2 FQGNSA. DNA of the CDR3: TGTGCCAGCAGCTTAGAACCGGTCCAAGAGACCCAGTACTTC. This codes for CASSLEPVQETQYF.

This clonotype is medium-sized (0.01 to 0.1%) within its sample. V usage is TRBV4-2 and J usage is TRBJ2-7, with a possible D match to TRBD1 (6 bases). The V gene's germline CDR1 is LGHNA and CDR2 YNFKEQ. V dropped 2 bases and J dropped 0 bases, with 11 bases sitting between them. CDR3 size: 15 residues. CDR3 in DNA: TGTGCCAGCAGCCAATTCAGGGGCACCTCCTACGAGCAGTACTTC. Translated: CASSQFRGTSYEQYF.

By sample fraction, this clonotype is medium-sized. The chain recombines TRBV5-6 with TRBJ1-2; D is uncertain. The CDR3 has 13 amino acids. The V gene's germline CDR1 is SGHDT and CDR2 YYEEEE. V was cut by 0 bases and J by 8 bases, with 11 bases left in between. The DNA of the CDR3 is TGTGCCAGCAGCTTGGAGTTTACGCGAGGCTACACCTTC. Its protein is CASSLEFTRGYTF.

This clonotype is medium-sized within its sample. This rearrangement joins TRBV29-1 to TRBJ2-1, with a weak D call TRBD2 (5 bases). The CDR3 has 16 residues. V shed 3 bases and J shed 3 bases, with 18 bases lying between them. Germline-derived CDR1 and CDR2 are SQVTM and ANQGSEA. CDR3 sequence: CSVDFSEGEDYNEQFF. The CDR3 DNA follows: TGCAGCGTTGATTTCTCAGAGGGAGAGGACTACAATGAGCAGTTCTTC.

By frequency in the sample, this clonotype is medium-sized. V and J are TRBV12-3 or TRBV12-4 and TRBJ2-1, with D hard to call. The V gene lost 6 bases and the J gene lost 6 bases, with 12 bases spanning the gap. This CDR3 is built from 13 residues. Here the CDR3 reads CASSPVSSNEQFF. The CDR3 nucleotides read TGTGCCAGCAGCCCGGTTAGCAGCAATGAGCAGTTCTTC.

The chain recombines TRBV12-5 with TRBJ1-6, with 10 bases lining up with TRBD1. Trimming took 6 bases from V and 7 from J; bases not matched to a gene: 3. Germline-derived CDR1 and CDR2 are LGHNT and FRNRAP. The CDR3 is 14 residues long. The CDR3 is CASGAGQGNSPLHF. CDR3 DNA: TGTGCTAGTGGGGCGGGACAGGGGAATTCACCCCTCCACTTT. The full variable domain, with the rest looked up from reference TRBV12-5 and TRBJ1-6, is DARVTQTPRHKVTEMGQEVTMRCQPILGHNTVFWYRQTMMQGLELLAYFRNRAPLDDSGMPKDRFSAEMPDATLATLKIQPSEPRDSAVYFCASGAGQGNSPLHFGNGTRLTVT.

Many counts were recorded for this clonotype. V gene TRBV3-1 combines with J gene TRBJ2-7, with 10 bases that match TRBD1. The CDR3 is 15 residues long. V trimming: 3 bases; J trimming: 4 bases; junction bases outside the gene matches: 6. Germline V lookup: CDR1 LGHDT, CDR2 YNNKEL (reference sequence). The CDR3 DNA sequence: TGTGCCAGCAGCCAGGCGAGGACAGGGGGATACGAGCAGTACTTC. Its protein is CASSQARTGGYEQYF.

This clonotype is medium-sized (0.01 to 0.1%) by share. The chain uses TRBV7-9 and TRBJ2-2; D possibly corresponds to TRBD1 (6 bases). The CDR3 is 13 amino acids. The V and J ends lost 10 bases and 1 base respectively, with 10 bases between them. The germline CDR1 and CDR2 sequences are SEHNR and FQNEAQ (reference sequence). This chain's CDR3 is CATQGENTGELFF. DNA for the CDR3: TGTGCCACACAGGGAGAGAACACCGGGGAGCTGTTTTTT.

J is TRBJ2-1 and V is TRBV18; D call uncertain. The CDR3 is 13 amino acids. V lost 6 bases and J lost 1, with 7 bases in between. Germline values: CDR1 KGHSH, CDR2 LQKENI. In nucleotides, the CDR3 is TGTGCCAGCTCCATGGGGTCCTACAATGAGCAGTTCTTC. Its translation is CASSMGSYNEQFF.

This clonotype has more than one count but fewer than ten. This chain connects TRBV15 to TRBJ2-6; TRBD1 might be the D (5 bases). V was cut by 1 base and J by 4 bases, with 14 bases left in between. The length of the CDR3 is 17 residues. The germline CDR1 and CDR2 sequences are LNHNV and YYDKDF (reference sequence). The CDR3 nucleotides read TGTGCCACCAGCAGAGTCACGTCTGGGGCCGGGGCCAACGTCCTGACTTTC. This encodes CATSRVTSGAGANVLTF.

This clonotype qualifies as medium-sized. The J gene is TRBJ2-1, the V gene TRBV7-2; the D gene is possibly TRBD2 (5 bases). V was trimmed by 1 base and J by 8 bases, leaving 15 bases between them. This CDR3 has 15 residues. The germline CDR1 and CDR2 sequences are SGHTA and FQGNSA. The CDR3 nucleotides read TGTGCCAGCAGCTTAGACGGGGTCGCATTCGATGAGCAGTTCTTC. Protein product: CASSLDGVAFDEQFF.